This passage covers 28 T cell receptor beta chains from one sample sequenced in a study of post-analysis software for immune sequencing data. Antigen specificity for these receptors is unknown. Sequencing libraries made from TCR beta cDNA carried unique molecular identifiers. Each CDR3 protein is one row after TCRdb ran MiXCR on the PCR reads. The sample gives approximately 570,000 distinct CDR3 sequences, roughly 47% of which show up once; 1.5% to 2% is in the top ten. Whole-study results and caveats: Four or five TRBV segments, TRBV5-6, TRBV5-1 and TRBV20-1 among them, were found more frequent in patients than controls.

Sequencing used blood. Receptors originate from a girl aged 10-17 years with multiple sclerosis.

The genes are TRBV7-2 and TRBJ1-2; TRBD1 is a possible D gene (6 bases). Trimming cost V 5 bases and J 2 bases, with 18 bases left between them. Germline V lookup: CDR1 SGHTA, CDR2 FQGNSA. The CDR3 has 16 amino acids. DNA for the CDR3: TGTGCCAGCAGCGCCGAAGTCAGGCAGGGGAACTATGGCTACACCTTC. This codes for CASSAEVRQGNYGYTF.

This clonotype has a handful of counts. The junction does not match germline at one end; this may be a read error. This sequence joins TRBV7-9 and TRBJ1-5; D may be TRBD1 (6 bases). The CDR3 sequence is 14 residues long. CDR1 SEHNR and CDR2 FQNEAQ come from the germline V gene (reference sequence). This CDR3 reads CASSFAGANQPRHF. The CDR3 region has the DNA TGTGCCAGCAGCTTCGCGGGGGCGAATCAGCCCCGGCATTTT.

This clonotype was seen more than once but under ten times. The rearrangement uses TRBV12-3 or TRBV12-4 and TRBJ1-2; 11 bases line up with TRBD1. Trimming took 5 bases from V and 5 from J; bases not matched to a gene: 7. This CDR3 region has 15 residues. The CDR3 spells CASSLGTGGIYGYTF. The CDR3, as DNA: TGTGCCAGCAGTCTCGGGACAGGGGGAATATATGGCTACACCTTC.

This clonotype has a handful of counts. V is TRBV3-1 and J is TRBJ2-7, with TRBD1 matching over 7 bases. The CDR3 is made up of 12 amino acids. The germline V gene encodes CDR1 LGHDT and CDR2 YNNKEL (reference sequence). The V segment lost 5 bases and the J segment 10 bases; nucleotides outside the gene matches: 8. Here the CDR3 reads CASSSTGENQYF. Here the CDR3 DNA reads TGTGCCAGCAGCTCTACAGGGGAAAACCAGTACTTC.

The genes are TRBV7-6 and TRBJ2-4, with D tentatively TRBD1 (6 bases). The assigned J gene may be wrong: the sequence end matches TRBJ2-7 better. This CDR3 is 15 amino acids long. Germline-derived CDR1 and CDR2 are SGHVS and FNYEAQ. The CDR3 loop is CASSLNSAQGYEQYF. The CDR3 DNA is TGTGCCAGCAGCTTAAATTCCGCACAGGGCTACGAGCAGTACTTC.

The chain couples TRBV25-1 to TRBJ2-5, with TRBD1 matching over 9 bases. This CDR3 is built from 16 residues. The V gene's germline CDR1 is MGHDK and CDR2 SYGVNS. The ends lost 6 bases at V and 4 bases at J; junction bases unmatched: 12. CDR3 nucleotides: TGTGCCAGCAGCGGCCTGTTGGGACAGGGAGGAGAGACCCAGTACTTC. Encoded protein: CASSGLLGQGGETQYF. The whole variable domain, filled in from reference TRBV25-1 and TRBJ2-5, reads EADIYQTPRYLVIGTGKKITLECSQTMGHDKMYWYQQDPGMELHLIHYSYGVNSTEKGDLSSESTVSRIRTEHFPLTLESARPSHTSQYLCASSGLLGQGGETQYFGPGTRLLVL.

In nucleotides, the CDR3 is TGTGCCAGCAGCGTTGACTACACGACAGGGGATACGCAGTATTTT. Translating gives CASSVDYTTGDTQYF. The genes are TRBV9 and TRBJ2-3, with 7 bases identical to TRBD1. Germline CDR1 reads SGDLS; CDR2 reads YYNGEE. Losses at the gene ends were 2 bases for V and 6 bases for J; bases not matched to a gene: 9. This CDR3 contains 15 residues.

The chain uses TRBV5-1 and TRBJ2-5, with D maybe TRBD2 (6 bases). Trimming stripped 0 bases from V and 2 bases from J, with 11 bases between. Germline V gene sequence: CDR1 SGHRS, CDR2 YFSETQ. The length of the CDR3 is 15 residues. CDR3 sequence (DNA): TGCGCCAGCAGCTTGGACTTAGCGGTACAAGAGACCCAGTACTTC. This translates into CASSLDLAVQETQYF.

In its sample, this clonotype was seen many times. Written as DNA, the CDR3 is TGTGCCAGCAGCCTGGGACTAGCGGGAGAGACCCAGTACTTC. It specifies CASSLGLAGETQYF. This rearrangement joins TRBV12-3 or TRBV12-4 to TRBJ2-5, with TRBD2 matching over 12 bases. This CDR3 comprises 14 residues. The junction had 3 bases not matched to a gene; V was cut back by 6 bases and J by 4 bases.

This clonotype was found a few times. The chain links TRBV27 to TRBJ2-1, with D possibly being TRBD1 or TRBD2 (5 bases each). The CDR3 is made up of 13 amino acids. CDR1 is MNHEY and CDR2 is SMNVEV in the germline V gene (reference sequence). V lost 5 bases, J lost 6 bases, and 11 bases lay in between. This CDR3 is CASSRSRGNEQFF. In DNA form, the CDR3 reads TGTGCCAGCAGTCGCTCGAGGGGCAATGAGCAGTTCTTC.

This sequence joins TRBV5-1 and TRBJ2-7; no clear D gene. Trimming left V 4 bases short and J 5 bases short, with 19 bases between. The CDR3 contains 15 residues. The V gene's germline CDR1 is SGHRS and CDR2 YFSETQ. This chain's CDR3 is CASSRQPSGNDEQYF. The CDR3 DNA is TGCGCCAGCAGCCGGCAGCCTAGTGGGAATGACGAGCAGTACTTC.

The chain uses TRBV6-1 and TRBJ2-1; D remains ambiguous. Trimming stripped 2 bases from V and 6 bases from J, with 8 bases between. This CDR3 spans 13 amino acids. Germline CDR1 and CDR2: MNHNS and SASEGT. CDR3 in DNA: TGTGCCAGCAGTGAACCCAACTCCAATGAGCAGTTCTTC. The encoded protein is CASSEPNSNEQFF.

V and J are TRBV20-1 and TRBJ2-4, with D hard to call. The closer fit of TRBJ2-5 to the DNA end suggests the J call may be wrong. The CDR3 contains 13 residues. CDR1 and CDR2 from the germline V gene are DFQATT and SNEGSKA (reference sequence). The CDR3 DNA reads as TGCAGTGCTAGAGTTGGAATTGTAGAGACCCAGTACTTC. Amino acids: CSARVGIVETQYF.

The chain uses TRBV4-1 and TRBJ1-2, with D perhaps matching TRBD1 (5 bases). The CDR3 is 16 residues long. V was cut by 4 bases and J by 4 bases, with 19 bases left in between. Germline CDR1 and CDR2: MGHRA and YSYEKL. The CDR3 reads CASSPFWTRLFYGYTF. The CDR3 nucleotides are TGCGCCAGCAGCCCGTTCTGGACAAGACTTTTCTATGGCTACACCTTC.

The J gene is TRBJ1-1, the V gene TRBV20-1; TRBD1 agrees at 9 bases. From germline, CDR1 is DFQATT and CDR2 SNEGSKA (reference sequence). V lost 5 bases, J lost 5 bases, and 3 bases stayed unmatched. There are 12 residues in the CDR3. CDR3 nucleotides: TGCAGTGCTGGTGGACAGGGGACTGAAGCTTTCTTT. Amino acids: CSAGGQGTEAFF.

The CDR3 spells CASSLTGDLTWTNEKLFF. The CDR3 DNA is TGTGCCAGCAGTTTGACGGGGGATCTCACCTGGACTAATGAAAAACTGTTTTTT. The chain is built from TRBV6-5 and TRBJ1-4; weak D call: TRBD1 (5 bases). V lost 4 bases and J 2 bases, leaving 20 bases between the germline ends. CDR1 MNHEY and CDR2 SVGAGI come from the germline V gene. This CDR3 contains 18 residues.

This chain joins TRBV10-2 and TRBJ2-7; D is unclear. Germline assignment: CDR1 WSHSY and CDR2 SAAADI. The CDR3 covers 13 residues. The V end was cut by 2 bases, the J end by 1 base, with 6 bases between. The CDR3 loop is CASSETMSYEQYF. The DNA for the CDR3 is TGCGCCAGCAGTGAGACCATGTCCTACGAGCAGTACTTC.

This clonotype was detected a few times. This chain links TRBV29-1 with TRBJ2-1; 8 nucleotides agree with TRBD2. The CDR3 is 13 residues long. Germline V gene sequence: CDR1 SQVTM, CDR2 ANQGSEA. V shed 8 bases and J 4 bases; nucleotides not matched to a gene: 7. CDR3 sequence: CSLSSGGYNEQFF. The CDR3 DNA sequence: TGCAGCCTCAGCAGCGGGGGATACAATGAGCAGTTCTTC.

This chain's CDR3 is CASSEGGQYEQYF. DNA for the CDR3: TGTGCCAGCAGTGAGGGGGGTCAGTACGAGCAGTACTTC. The chain carries TRBV27 and TRBJ2-5; the D call may be TRBD1 or TRBD2 (6 bases each). The DNA end favors TRBJ2-7, so the J call may be wrong. CDR1 and CDR2 (germline): MNHEY, SMNVEV (reference sequence). The CDR3 spans 13 residues.

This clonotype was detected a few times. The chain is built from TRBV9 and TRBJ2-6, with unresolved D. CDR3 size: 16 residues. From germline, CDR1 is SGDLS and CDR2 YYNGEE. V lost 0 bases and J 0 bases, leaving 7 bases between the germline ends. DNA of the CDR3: TGTGCCAGCAGCGTAGCCCCCAGCTCTGGGGCCAACGTCCTGACTTTC. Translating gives CASSVAPSSGANVLTF. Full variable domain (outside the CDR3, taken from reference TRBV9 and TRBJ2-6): DSGVTQTPKHLITATGQRVTLRCSPRSGDLSVYWYQQSLDQGLQFLIQYYNGEERAKGNILERFSAQQFPDLHSELNLSSLELGDSALYFCASSVAPSSGANVLTFGAGSRLTVL.

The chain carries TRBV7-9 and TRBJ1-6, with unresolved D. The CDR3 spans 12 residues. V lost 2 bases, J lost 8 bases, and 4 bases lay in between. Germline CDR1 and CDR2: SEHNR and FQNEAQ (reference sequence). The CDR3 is CASSLKDSPLHF. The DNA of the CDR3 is TGTGCCAGCAGCTTAAAGGATTCACCCCTCCACTTT. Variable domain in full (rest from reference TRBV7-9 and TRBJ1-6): DTGVSQNPRHKITKRGQNVTFRCDPISEHNRLYWYRQTLGQGPEFLTYFQNEAQLEKSRLLSDRFSAERPKGSFSTLEIQRTEQGDSAMYLCASSLKDSPLHFGNGTRLTVT.

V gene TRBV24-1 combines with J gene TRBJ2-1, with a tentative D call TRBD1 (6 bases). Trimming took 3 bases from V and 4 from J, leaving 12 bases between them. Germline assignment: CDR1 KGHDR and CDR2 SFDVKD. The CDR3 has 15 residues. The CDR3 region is CATSDTGTLYNEQFF. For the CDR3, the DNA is TGTGCCACCAGTGATACCGGGACATTATACAATGAGCAGTTCTTC.

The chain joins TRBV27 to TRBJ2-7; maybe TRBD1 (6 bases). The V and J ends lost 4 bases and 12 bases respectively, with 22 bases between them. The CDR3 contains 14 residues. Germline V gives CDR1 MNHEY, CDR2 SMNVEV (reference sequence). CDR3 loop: CASSSGQTQETLYF. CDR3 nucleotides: TGTGCCAGCAGTTCCGGACAGACCCAAGAGACCCTGTACTTC.

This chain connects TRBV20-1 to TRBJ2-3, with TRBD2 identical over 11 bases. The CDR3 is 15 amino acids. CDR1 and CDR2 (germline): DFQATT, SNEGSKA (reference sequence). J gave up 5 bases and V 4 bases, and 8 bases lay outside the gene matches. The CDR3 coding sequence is TGCAGTGCTACCGGACTAGCGGGTTGGGGAGATACGCAGTATTTT. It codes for CSATGLAGWGDTQYF.

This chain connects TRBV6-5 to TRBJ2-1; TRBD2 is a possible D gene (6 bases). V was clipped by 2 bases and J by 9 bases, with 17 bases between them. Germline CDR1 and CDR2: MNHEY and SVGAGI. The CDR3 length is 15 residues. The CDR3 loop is CASSYRATNGGEQFF. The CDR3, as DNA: TGTGCCAGCAGTTACAGAGCGACCAACGGGGGTGAGCAGTTCTTC.

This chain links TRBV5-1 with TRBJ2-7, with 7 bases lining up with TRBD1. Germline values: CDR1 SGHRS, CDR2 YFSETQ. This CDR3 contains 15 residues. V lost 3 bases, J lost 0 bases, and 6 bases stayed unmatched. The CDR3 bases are TGCGCCAGCAGCTGGGGACAGTCAAGCTCCTACGAGCAGTACTTC. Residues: CASSWGQSSSYEQYF.

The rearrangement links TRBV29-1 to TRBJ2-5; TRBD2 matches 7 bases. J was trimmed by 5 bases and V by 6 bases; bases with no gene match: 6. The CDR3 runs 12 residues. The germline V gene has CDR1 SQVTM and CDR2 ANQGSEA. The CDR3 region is CSVDEGGETQYF. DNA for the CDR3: TGCAGCGTCGACGAGGGAGGGGAGACCCAGTACTTC.

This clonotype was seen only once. The CDR3 region is CASSQDLWAGSDNQPQHF. CDR3 coding DNA: TGCGCCAGCAGCCAAGATTTGTGGGCGGGCAGTGACAATCAGCCCCAGCATTTT. The chain carries TRBV4-1 and TRBJ1-5, with unresolved D. The CDR3 is made up of 18 amino acids. Germline V lookup: CDR1 MGHRA, CDR2 YSYEKL. Trimming removed 0 bases at V and 3 bases at J, with 18 bases between.